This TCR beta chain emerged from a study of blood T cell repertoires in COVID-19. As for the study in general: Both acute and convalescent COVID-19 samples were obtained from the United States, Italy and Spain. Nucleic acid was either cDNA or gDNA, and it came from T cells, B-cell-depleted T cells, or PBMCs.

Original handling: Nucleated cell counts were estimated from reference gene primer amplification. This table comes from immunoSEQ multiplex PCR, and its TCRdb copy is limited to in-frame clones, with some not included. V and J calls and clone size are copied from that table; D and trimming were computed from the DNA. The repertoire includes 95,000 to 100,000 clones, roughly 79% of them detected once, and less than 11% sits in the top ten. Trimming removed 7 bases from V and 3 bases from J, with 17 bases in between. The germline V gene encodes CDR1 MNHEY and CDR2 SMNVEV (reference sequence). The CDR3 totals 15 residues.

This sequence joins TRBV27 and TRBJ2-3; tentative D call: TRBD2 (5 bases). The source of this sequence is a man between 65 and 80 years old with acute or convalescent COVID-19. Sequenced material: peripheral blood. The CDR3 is CASIERAYGTDTQYF. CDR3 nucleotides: TGTGCCAGCATTGAGAGGGCTTATGGGACAGATACGCAGTATTTT.